This TCR beta chain appears in the sequencing data of a study of blood T cells in healthy people across ages. Study-wide points: Expanded clonotype shifts may have been confounded, as the donors had an unknown CMV status. PBMCs that were unsorted prevented a conclusive naive versus antigen-experienced comparison. As naive T cell percentage varied, TCR beta diversity correlated strongly with it. Age showed a roughly linear inverse relationship with TCR beta diversity per million T cells.

Germline V CDR1 and CDR2: SGHTA, FQGNSA. CDR3 size: 13 residues. Losses at the gene ends were 1 base for V and 6 bases for J; bases not matched to a gene: 2. PCR was performed a second time for roughly 6 to 12 cycles using a sample-barcoded 5' primer and a J-beta primer mix. MiXCR was run by TCRdb on the 5' RACE reads, yielding one entry per CDR3 protein. The repertoire holds hundreds of thousands of distinct CDR3 sequences, 29% seen once, with around 15% in the top ten. To note about this clonotype: Its antigen remains unknown.

The specimen sequenced was blood. The chain links TRBV7-2 to TRBJ2-7; 8 bases map to TRBD2. This clonotype was sampled from a woman over 75 in good health. The CDR3 sequence: CASSLERGTEQYF. CDR3 DNA: TGTGCCAGCAGCTTAGAGCGGGGGACCGAGCAGTACTTC.